This TCR beta chain is drawn from a study of glioma-infiltrating T cells. Amplification of TCR alpha and beta CDR3 regions from RNA used iRepertoire nested multiplex PCR. TCRdb analysed the multiplex PCR reads with MiXCR anew, one entry per CDR3 protein. The table includes approximately 100,000 distinct CDR3 sequences, 25% to 35% detected once. This clonotype was detected a few times. The CDR3 sequence is 16 residues long. Germline CDR1 is LGHNA and CDR2 is YNFKEQ. V lost 0 bases, J lost 7 bases, and 11 bases stayed unmatched. The sequence was obtained from a human donor with low-grade glioma or glioblastoma, undergoing nonglioma brain surgery, or in good health (not recorded which). The rearrangement joins TRBV4-2 to TRBJ2-5, with TRBD1 matching 7 bases. The sample comprised glioma tissue, nonneoplastic brain tissue, or PBMCs (not recorded which). DNA of the CDR3: TGTGCCAGCAGCCAAGAGCCGGGACAGACTCTGGGGACCCAGTACTTC. This codes for CASSQEPGQTLGTQYF.